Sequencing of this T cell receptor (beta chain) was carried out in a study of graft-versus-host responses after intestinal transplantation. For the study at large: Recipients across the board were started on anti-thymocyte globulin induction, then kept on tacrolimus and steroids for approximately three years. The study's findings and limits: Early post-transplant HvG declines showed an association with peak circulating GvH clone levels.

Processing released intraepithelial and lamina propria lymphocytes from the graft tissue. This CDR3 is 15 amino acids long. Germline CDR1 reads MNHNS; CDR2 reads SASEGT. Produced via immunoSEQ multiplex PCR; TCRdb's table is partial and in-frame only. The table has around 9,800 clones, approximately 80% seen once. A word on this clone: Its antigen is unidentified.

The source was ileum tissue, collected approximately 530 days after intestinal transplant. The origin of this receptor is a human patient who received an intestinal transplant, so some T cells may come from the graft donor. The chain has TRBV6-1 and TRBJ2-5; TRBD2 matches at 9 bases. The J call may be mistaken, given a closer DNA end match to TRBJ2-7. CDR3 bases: TGTGCCAGCAGTGAACCTAGCGGGGCCCCCTACGAGCAGTACTTC. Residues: CASSEPSGAPYEQYF.